This T cell receptor beta chain was found in a study of T cells expressing NK-cell markers. Study in general: From sorted CD3+CD56+NKG2C+, CD3+CD56+NKG2C- and CD3+CD56-NKG2C+ T cells came the TCR beta repertoires.

No DNA is given; TCRdb re-called the 5' RACE reads and lists each CDR3 protein once. The table counts 350,000 to 400,000 distinct CDR3 sequences; around 11% lies in the top ten. The CDR3 has 16 residues. CDR1 is SGHRS, CDR2 YFSETQ, per germline. This receptor was obtained from a woman aged 50 to 60 in good health. The chain combines TRBV5-1 with TRBJ2-1; TCRdb outputs TRBD2, but without DNA this stays unchecked. Specimen: blood T cells: a sorted CD56 or NKG2C T cell subset, CD4+ or CD8+ T cells, or bulk PBMC T cells (not recorded which). This chain's CDR3 is CASSLGQREDYNEQFF.